This T cell receptor (beta chain) was identified during a study of molecular identifiers for immune sequencing clone quantification. About the study: In replicates, RNA from roughly 21,000 or 96,000 naive CD8 cells was divided five ways and four parts were sequenced.

For bulk TCR libraries, previously described methods and listed TCR primers were used. Via MiXCR, TCRdb re-called the PCR reads, giving one row per CDR3 protein. The table includes roughly 10,000 distinct CDR3 sequences, roughly a sixth detected once. Points from the study as a whole: Clones above 20 RNA copies held over 98% of effector molecules, under 1% in naive cells.

As regards this clonotype: Its antigen is still unknown.

A CD8+CD4-CCR7+CD45RA+ gate was used to sort naive CD8 T cells. Source material: naive CD8+ T cells from blood, with Jurkat cell RNA spiked in. The subset here: FACS-sorted CD8+CD4-CCR7+CD45RA+ naive T cells. The receptor comes from a human donor in good health. Some libraries in this study had Jurkat cell RNA spiked in.

DNA of the CDR3: TGTGCCAGCAGTCCGGGTGTGGGACAGATCACCGGGGAGCTGTTTTTT. As protein: CASSPGVGQITGELFF. This chain links TRBV27 with TRBJ2-2, with 7 nucleotides matching TRBD1. The CDR3 has 16 amino acids. V trimming: 5 bases; J trimming: 4 bases; junction bases outside the gene matches: 10. CDR1 and CDR2 from the germline V gene are MNHEY and SMNVEV (reference sequence).